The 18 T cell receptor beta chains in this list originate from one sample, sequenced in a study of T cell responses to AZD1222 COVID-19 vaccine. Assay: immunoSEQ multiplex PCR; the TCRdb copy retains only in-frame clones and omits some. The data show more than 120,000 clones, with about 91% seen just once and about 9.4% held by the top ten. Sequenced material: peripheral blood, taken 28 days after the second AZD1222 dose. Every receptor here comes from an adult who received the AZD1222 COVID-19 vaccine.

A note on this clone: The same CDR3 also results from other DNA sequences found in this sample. Here the CDR3 DNA reads TGTGCCAGCAGTACTTCAAACACTGAAGCTTTCTTT. This translates into CASSTSNTEAFF. V and J are TRBV27 and TRBJ1-1; D not resolved. CDR1 and CDR2 from the germline V gene are MNHEY and SMNVEV (reference sequence). This CDR3 has 12 amino acids. The germline V and J ends were trimmed by 5 bases and 2 bases, with 6 bases remaining between them.

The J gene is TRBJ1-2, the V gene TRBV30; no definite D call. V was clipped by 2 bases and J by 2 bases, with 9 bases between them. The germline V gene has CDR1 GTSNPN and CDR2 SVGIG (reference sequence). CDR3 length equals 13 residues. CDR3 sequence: CAWSTDENYGYTF. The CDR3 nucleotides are TGTGCCTGGAGTACGGACGAAAACTATGGCTACACCTTC.

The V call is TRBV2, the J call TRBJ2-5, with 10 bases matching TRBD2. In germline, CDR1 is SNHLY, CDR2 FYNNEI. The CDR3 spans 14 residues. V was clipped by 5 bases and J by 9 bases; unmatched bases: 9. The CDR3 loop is CASSRTSGIEAQYF. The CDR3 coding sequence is TGTGCCAGCAGTAGGACTAGCGGTATTGAGGCCCAGTACTTC.

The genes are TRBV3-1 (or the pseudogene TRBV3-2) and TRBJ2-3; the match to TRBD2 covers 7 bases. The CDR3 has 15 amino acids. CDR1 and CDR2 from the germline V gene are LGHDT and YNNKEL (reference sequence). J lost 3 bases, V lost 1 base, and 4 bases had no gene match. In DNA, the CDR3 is TGTGCCAGCAGCCAAGGGGGGGGGACTACAGATACGCAGTATTTT. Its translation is CASSQGGGTTDTQYF.

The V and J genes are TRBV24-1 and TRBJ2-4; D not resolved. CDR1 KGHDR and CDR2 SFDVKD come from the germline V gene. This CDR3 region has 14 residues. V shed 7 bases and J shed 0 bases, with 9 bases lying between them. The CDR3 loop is CATSDGVAKNIQYF. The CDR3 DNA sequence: TGTGCCACCAGCGACGGTGTAGCCAAAAACATTCAGTACTTC.

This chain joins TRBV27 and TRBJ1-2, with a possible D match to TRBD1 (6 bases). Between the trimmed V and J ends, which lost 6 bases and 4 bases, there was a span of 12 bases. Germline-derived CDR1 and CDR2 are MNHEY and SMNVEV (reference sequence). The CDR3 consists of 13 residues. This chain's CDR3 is CASRQGISYGYTF. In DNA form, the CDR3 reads TGTGCCAGCAGACAGGGTATTTCCTATGGCTACACCTTC.

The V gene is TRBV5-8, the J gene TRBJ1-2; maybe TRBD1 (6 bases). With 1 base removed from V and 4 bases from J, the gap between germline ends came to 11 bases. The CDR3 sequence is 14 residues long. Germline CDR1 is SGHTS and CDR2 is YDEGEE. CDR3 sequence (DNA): TGTGCCAGCAGCTTGCTACAGGGATCCTATGGCTACACCTTC. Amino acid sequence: CASSLLQGSYGYTF.

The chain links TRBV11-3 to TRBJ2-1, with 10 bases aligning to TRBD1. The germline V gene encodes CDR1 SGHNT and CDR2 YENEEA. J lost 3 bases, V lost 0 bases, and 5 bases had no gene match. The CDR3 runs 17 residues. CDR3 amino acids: CASSLDGTGAVYNEQFF. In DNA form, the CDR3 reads TGTGCCAGCAGCTTAGATGGGACAGGGGCCGTCTACAATGAGCAGTTCTTC.

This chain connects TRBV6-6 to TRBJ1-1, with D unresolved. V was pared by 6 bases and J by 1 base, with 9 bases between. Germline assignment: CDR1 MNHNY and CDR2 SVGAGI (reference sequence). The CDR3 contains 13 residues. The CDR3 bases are TGTGCCAGCAGGCAGCCCAAGAACACTGAAGCTTTCTTT. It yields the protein CASRQPKNTEAFF.

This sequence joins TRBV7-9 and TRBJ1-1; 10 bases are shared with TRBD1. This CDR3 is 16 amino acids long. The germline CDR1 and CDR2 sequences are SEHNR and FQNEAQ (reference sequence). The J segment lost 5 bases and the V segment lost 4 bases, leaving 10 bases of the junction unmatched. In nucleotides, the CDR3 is TGTGCCAGCAGCTCATATACCGGGACAGGGGATACTGAAGCTTTCTTT. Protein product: CASSSYTGTGDTEAFF.

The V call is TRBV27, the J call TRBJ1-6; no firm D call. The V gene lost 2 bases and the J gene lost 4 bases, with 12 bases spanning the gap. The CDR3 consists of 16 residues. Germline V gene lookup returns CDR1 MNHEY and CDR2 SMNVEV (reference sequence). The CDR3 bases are TGTGCCAGCAGTTTAGTGGGAGAAATGTATAATTCACCCCTCCACTTT. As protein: CASSLVGEMYNSPLHF.

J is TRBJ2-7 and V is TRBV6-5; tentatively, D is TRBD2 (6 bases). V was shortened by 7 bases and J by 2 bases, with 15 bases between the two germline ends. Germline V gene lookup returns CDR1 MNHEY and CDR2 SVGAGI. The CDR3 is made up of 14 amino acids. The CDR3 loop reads CASTLREVAYEQYV. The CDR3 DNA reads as TGTGCCAGCACCCTGAGGGAGGTAGCCTACGAGCAGTACGTC.

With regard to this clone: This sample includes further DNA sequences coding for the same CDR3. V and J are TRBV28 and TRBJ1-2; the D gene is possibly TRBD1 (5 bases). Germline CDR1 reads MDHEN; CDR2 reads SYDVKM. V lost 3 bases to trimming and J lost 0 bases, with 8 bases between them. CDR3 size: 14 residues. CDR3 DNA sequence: TGTGCCAGCAGTTTGACAGTAACTAACTATGGCTACACCTTC. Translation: CASSLTVTNYGYTF.

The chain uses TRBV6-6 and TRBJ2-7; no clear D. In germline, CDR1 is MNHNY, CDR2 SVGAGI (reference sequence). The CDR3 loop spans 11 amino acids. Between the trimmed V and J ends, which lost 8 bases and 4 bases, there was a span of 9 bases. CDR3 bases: TGTGCCAGCGATTCCGGTTACGAGCAGTACGTC. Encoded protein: CASDSGYEQYV.

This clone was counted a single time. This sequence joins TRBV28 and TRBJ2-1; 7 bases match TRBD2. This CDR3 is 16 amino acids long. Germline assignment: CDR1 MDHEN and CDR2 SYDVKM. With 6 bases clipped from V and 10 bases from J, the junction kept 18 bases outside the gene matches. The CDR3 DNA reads TGTGCCAGCAGCCTAGCGGCGGGACGGGGGTTGAGCGAGCAGTTCTTC. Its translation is CASSLAAGRGLSEQFF.

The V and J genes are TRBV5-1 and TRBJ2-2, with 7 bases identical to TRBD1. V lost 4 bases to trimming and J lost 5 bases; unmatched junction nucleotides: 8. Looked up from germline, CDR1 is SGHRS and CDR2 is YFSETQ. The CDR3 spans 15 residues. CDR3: CASSIQTGSTGELFF. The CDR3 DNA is TGCGCCAGCAGCATTCAGACAGGGTCTACCGGGGAGCTGTTTTTT.

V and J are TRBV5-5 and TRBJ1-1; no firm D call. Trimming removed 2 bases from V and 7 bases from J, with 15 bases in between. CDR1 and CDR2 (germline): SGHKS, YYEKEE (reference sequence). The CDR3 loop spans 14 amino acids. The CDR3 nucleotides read TGTGCCAGCAGCTTTAAGGGAACGGTGGATGAAGCTTTCTTT. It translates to CASSFKGTVDEAFF.

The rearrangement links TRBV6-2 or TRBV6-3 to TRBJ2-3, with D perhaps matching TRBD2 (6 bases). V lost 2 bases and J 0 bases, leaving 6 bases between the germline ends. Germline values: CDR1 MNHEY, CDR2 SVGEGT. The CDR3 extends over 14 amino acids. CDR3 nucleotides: TGTGCCAGCAGTTACGCGGGGAGCACAGATACGCAGTATTTT. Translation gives CASSYAGSTDTQYF.